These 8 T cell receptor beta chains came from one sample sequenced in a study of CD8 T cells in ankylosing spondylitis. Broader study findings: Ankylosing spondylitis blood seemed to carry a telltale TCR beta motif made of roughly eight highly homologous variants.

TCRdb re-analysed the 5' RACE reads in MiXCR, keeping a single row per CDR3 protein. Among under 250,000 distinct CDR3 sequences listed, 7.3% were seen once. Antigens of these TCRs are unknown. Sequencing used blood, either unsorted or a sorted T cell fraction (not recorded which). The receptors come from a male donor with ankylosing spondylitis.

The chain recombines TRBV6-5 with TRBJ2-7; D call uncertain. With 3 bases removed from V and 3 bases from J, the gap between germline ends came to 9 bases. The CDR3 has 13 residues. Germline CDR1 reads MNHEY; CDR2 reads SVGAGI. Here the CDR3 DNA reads TGTGCCAGCAGTTATTCCTACTACTACGAGCAGTACTTC. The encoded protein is CASSYSYYYEQYF.

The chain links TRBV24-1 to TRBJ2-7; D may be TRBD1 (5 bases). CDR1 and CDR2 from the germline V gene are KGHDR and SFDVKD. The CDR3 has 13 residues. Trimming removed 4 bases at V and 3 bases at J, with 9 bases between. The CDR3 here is CATSEGAHYEQYF. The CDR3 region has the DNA TGTGCCACCAGTGAAGGGGCCCACTACGAGCAGTACTTC.

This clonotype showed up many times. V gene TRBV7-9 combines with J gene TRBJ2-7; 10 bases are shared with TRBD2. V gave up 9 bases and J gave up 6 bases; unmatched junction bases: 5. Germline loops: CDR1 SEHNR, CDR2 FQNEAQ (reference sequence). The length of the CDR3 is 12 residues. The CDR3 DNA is TGTGCCAGTCGGGGACTAGCGAGCGAGCAGTACTTC. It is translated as CASRGLASEQYF.

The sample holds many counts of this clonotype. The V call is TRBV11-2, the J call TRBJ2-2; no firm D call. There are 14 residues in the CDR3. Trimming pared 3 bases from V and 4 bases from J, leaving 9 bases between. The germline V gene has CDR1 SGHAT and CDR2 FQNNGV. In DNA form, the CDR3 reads TGTGCCAGCAGCTTTTTTAGACCCACCGGGGAGCTGTTTTTT. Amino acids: CASSFFRPTGELFF.

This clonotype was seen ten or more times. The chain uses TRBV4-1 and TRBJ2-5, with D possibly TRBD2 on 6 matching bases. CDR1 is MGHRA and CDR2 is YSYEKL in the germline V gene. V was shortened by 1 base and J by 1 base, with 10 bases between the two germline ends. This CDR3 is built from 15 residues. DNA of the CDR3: TGCGCCAGCAGCCAAGTGGAGGGTTCCCAAGAGACCCAGTACTTC. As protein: CASSQVEGSQETQYF.

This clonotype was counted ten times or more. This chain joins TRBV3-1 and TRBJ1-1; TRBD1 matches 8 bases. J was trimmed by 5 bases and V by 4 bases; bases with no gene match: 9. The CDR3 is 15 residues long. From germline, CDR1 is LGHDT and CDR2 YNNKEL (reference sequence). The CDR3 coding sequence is TGTGCCAGCAGCCCAGGACAGGGCGGGTGGACTGAAGCTTTCTTT. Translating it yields CASSPGQGGWTEAFF.

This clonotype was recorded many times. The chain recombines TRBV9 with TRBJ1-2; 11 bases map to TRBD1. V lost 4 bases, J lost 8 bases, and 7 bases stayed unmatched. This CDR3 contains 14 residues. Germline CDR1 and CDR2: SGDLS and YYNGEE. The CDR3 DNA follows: TGTGCCAGCAGCCGCGGACAGGGGGCCCTAGGCTACACCTTC. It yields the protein CASSRGQGALGYTF. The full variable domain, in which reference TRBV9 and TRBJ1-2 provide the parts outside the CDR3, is DSGVTQTPKHLITATGQRVTLRCSPRSGDLSVYWYQQSLDQGLQFLIQYYNGEERAKGNILERFSAQQFPDLHSELNLSSLELGDSALYFCASSRGQGALGYTFGSGTRLTVV.

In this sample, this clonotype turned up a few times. The CDR3 DNA is TGTGCCAGCTCCTTTTTCCGTCCGAGTGAGCAGTTCTTC. Translated, it gives CASSFFRPSEQFF. The rearrangement links TRBV6-2 or TRBV6-3 to TRBJ2-1; no clear D gene. CDR1 and CDR2 (germline): MNHEY, SVGEGT. The CDR3 has 13 residues. Trimming left V 8 bases short and J 9 bases short, with 17 bases between.